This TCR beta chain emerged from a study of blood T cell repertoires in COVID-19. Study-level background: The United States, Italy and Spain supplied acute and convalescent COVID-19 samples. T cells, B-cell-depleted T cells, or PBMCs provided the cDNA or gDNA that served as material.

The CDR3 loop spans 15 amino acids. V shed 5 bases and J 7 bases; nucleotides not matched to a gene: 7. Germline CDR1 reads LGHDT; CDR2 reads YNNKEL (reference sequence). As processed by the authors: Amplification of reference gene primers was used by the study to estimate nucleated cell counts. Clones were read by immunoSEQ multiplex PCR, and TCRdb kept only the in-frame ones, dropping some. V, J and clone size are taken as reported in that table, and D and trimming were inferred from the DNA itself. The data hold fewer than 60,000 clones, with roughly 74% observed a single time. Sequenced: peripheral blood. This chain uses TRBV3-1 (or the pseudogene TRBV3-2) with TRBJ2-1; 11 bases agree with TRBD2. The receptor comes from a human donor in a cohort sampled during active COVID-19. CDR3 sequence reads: CASSETASGRNEQFF. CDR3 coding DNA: TGTGCCAGCAGCGAAACCGCTAGCGGGAGGAATGAGCAGTTCTTC.